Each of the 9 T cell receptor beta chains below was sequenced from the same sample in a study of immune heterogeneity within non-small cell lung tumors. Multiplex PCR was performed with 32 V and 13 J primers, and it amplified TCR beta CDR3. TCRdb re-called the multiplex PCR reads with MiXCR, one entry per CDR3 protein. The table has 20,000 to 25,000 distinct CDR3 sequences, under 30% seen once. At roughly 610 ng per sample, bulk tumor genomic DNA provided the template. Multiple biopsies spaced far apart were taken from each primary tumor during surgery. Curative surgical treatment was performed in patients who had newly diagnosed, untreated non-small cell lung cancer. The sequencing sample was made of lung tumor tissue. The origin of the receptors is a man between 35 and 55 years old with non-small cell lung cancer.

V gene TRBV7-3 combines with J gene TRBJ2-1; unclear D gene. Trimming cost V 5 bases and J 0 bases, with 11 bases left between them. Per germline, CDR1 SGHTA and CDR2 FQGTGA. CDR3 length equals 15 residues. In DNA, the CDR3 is TGTGCCAGCAGCCCGACACCATTCTCCTACAATGAGCAGTTCTTC. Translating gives CASSPTPFSYNEQFF. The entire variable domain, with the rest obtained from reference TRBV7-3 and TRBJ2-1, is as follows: GAGVSQTPSNKVTEKGKYVELRCDPISGHTALYWYRQSLGQGPEFLIYFQGTGAADDSGLPNDRFFAVRPEGSVSTLKIQRTERGDSAVYLCASSPTPFSYNEQFFGPGTRLTVL.

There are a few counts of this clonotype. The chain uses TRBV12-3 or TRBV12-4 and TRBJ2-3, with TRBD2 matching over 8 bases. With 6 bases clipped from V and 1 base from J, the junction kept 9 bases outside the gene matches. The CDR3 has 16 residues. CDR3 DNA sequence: TGTGCCAGCAGCCTTCGGGGAGCGGGGGGCACAGATACGCAGTATTTT. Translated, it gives CASSLRGAGGTDTQYF.

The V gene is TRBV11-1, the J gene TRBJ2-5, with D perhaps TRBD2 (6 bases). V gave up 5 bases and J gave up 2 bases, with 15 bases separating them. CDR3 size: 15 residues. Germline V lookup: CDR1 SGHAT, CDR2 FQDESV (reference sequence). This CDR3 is CASSTRLALQETQYF. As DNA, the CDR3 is TGTGCCAGCAGCACACGTCTAGCGCTTCAAGAGACCCAGTACTTC. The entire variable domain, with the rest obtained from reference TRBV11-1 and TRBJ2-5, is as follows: EAEVAQSPRYKITEKSQAVAFWCDPISGHATLYWYRQILGQGPELLVQFQDESVVDDSQLPKDRFSAERLKGVDSTLKIQPAELGDSAMYLCASSTRLALQETQYFGPGTRLLVL.

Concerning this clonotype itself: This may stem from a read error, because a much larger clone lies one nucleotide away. The CDR3 DNA reads as TGTGCCAGTAGGGACATGAACTCCTACGAGCAGTACTTC. Its protein product is CASRDMNSYEQYF. The rearrangement links TRBV19 to TRBJ2-7; TRBD1 might be the D (5 bases). The CDR3 contains 13 residues. Germline V CDR1 and CDR2: LNHDA, SQIVND (reference sequence). V was trimmed by 6 bases and J by 0 bases, leaving 9 bases between them.

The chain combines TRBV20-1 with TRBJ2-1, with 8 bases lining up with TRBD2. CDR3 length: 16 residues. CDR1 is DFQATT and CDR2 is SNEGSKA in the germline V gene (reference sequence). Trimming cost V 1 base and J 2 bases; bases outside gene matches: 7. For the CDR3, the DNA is TGCAGTGCTAGAGCGGGGGGGGGGAGACCCTACAATGAGCAGTTCTTC. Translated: CSARAGGGRPYNEQFF.

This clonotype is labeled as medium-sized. The CDR3 region is CASSIAGSGNTIYF. CDR3 coding DNA: TGTGCCAGTAGTATAGCAGGCTCTGGAAACACCATATATTTT. V usage is TRBV19 and J usage is TRBJ1-3; D gene uncertain. The CDR3 runs to 14 residues. Germline V gene lookup returns CDR1 LNHDA and CDR2 SQIVND (reference sequence). V gave up 1 base and J gave up 0 bases, with 4 bases separating them.

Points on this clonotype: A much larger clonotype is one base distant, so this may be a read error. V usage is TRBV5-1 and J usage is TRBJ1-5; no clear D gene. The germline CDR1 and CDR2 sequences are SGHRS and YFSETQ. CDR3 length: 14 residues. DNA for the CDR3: TGCGCCATCAGCTTGGATGGTAGCAATCAGCCCCAGCATTTT. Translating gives CAISLDGSNQPQHF.

CDR3 in DNA: TGTGCCAGGAAAGACCCCTCGGGACTAGCGGGAGGGGACGGGGAGCTGTTTTTT. As protein: CARKDPSGLAGGDGELFF. The V gene is TRBV12-3 or TRBV12-4, the J gene TRBJ2-2, with TRBD2 matching over 16 bases. V shed 9 bases, J shed 7 bases, and the junction held 14 bases outside the gene matches. This CDR3 comprises 18 residues.

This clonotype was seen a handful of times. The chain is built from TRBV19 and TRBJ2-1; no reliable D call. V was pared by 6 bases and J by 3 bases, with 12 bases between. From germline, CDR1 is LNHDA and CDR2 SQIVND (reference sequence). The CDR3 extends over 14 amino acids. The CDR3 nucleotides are TGTGCCAGTAGCCCCCGAGCTGTCTACAATGAGCAGTTCTTC. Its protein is CASSPRAVYNEQFF.